This T cell receptor (beta chain) originates from a study of cytomegalovirus exposure and HLA in healthy donors. Study findings and constraints: Sequencing likely generated an artifact that appeared as a cluster of highly shared sequence variants. Evidence from a later analysis indicated that most CMV-associated TCR beta chains looked HLA-restricted.

As concerns this clone: The antigen is unknown.

Primers: 60 Vbeta forward and 13 Jbeta reverse. Sequenced by immunoSEQ multiplex PCR; TCRdb stores in-frame clones only, minus some. The table lists 100,000 to 150,000 clones, with about 1.8% in the top ten. The clonotype originates from a man between 18 and 29 years old in good health and CMV-seronegative. The source material was PBMCs.

The CDR3 sequence is CASSPPGTADEQFF. DNA for the CDR3: TGTGCCAGCAGCCCCCCCGGGACAGCAGATGAGCAGTTCTTC. This chain connects TRBV7-9 to TRBJ2-1; TRBD1 matches 7 bases. CDR1 is SEHNR, CDR2 FQNEAQ, per germline (reference sequence). The junction had 9 bases not matched to a gene; V was cut back by 5 bases and J by 8 bases. This CDR3 region has 14 residues.